This T cell receptor beta chain was recorded in a study of regulatory and conventional T cells in RAG deficiency. Points from the study as a whole: RAG-deficient patients showed markedly lower Shannon entropy and higher Simpson indices than control T-cell subsets.

Clones were sequenced by immunoSEQ multiplex PCR, and TCRdb holds only the in-frame ones, with some missing. The sample holds around 22,000 clones, 85% to 95% seen once. As concerns this clone: The antigen is undetermined.

V lost 10 bases and J lost 2, with 12 bases in between. The CDR3 is 13 amino acids. Germline CDR1 MDHEN, CDR2 SYDVKM. Blood CD4+ CD25-low CD127-high conventional T cells supplied the genomic DNA template. This same sample was also part of a study on regulatory T cells. That source reports: Amplification used 52 TRBV primers and 13 TRBJ primers.

J is TRBJ1-3 and V is TRBV28, with D tentatively TRBD1 (5 bases). The sequence was obtained from a human donor in good health. The material sequenced was CD4+ T cells sorted from blood. The CDR3 nucleotides read TGTGCCACCGCCGCAGGGCCTGGAAACACCATATATTTT. Amino acid sequence: CATAAGPGNTIYF.